This T cell receptor beta chain was recovered during a study of tumor and adjacent non-tumor tissue in lung cancer. Findings and limits, study-wide: TCR diversity was significantly greater in tumor than normal lung tissue.

Details on this clonotype: Its antigen is as yet unknown.

The template was RNA from unsorted bulk tissue. Distant lung tissue was collected more than 3 cm away from the tumor edge. In germline, CDR1 is SGHRS, CDR2 YFSETQ. The V and J ends lost 0 bases and 3 bases respectively, with 9 bases between them. This CDR3 has 14 residues. The library came from three nested PCR rounds adapted from ARM-PCR protocols. TCRdb called the multiplex PCR reads again in MiXCR, with one record for every CDR3 protein. The repertoire holds around 74,000 distinct CDR3 sequences, with around 65% as singletons. The sequencing input was distant non-tumor lung tissue. V and J are TRBV5-1 and TRBJ2-5; tentatively, D is TRBD1 (5 bases). This clonotype originated in a woman aged 45-59 years with non-small cell lung cancer. CDR3 nucleotide sequence: TGCGCCAGCAGCTTGGCCCAGGGTAAAGAGACCCAGTACTTC. It specifies CASSLAQGKETQYF.